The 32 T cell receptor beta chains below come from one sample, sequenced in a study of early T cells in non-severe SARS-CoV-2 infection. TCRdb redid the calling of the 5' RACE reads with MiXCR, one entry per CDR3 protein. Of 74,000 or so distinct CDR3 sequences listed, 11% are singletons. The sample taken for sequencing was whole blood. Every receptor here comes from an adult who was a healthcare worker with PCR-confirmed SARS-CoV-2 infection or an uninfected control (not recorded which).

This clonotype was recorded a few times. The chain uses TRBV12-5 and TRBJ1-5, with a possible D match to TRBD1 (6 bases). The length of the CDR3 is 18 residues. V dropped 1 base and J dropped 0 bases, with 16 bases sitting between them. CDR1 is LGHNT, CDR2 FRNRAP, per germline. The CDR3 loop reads CASGLDRVAYYSNQPQHF. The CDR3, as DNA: TGTGCTAGTGGTTTGGACAGGGTGGCCTACTATAGCAATCAGCCCCAGCATTTT.

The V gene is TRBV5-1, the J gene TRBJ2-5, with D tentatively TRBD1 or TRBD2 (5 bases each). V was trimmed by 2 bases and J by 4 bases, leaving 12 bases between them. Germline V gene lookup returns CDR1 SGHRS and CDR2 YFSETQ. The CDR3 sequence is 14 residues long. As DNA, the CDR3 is TGCGCCAGCAGCTTTGGGGTCGGGACAGAGACCCAGTACTTC. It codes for CASSFGVGTETQYF.

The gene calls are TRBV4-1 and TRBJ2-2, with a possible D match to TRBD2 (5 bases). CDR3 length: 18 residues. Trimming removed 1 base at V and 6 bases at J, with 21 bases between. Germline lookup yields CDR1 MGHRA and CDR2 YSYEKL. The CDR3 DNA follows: TGCGCCAGCAGCCAAGGGGCGGTCCTAACTAGGGTGGCCGGGGAGCTGTTTTTT. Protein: CASSQGAVLTRVAGELFF.

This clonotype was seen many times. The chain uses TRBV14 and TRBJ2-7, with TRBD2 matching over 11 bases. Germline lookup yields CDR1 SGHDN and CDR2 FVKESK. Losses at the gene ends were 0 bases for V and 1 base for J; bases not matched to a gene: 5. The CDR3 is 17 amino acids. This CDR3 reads CASSQDGSGRASYEQYF. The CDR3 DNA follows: TGTGCCAGCAGCCAAGATGGTAGCGGGAGGGCTTCCTACGAGCAGTACTTC.

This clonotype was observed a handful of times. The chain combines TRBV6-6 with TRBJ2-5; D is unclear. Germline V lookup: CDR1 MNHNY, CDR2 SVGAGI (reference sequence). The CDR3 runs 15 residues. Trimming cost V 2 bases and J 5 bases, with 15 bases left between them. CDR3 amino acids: CASSYTGRVLETQYF. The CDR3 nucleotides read TGTGCCAGCAGTTACACCGGTAGGGTCCTGGAGACCCAGTACTTC.

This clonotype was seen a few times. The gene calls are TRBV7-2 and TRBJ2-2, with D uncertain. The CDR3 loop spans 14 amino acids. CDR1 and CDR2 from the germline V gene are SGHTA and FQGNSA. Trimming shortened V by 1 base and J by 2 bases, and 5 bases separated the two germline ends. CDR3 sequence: CASSLDLNTGELFF. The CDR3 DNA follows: TGTGCCAGCAGCTTAGACCTTAACACCGGGGAGCTGTTTTTT.

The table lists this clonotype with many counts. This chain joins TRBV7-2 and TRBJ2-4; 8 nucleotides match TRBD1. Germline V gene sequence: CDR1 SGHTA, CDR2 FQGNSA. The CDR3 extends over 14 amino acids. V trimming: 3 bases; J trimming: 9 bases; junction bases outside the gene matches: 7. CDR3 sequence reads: CASSFSGQAGIQYF. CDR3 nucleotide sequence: TGTGCCAGCAGCTTCTCGGGACAGGCAGGCATTCAGTACTTC.

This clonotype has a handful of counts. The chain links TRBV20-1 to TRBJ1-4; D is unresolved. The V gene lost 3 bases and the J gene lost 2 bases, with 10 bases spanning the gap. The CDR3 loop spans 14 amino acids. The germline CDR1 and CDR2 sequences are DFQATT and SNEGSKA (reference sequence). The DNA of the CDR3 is TGCAGTGCTAGTGCGGTGGGGACTAATGAAAAACTGTTTTTT. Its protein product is CSASAVGTNEKLFF.

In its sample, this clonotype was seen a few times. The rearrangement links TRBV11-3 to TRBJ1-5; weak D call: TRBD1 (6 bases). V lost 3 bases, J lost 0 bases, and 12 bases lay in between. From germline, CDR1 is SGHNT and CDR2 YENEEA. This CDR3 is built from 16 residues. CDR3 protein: CASSFPGHYSNQPQHF. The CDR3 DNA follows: TGTGCCAGCAGCTTCCCGGGACATTATAGCAATCAGCCCCAGCATTTT.

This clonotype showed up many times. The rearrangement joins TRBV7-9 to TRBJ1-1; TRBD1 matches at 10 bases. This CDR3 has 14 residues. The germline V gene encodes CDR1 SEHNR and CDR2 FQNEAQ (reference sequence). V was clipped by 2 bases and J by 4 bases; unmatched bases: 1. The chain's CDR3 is CASSLRTGGTEAFF. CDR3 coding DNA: TGTGCCAGCAGCTTAAGGACAGGGGGCACTGAAGCTTTCTTT.

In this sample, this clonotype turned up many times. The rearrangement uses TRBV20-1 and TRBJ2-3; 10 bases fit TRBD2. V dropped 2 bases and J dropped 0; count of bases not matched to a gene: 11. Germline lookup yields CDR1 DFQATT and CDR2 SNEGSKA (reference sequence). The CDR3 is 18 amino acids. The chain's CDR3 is CSARRGLAQISSTDTQYF. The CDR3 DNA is TGCAGTGCTAGAAGGGGACTAGCGCAGATATCTAGCACAGATACGCAGTATTTT.

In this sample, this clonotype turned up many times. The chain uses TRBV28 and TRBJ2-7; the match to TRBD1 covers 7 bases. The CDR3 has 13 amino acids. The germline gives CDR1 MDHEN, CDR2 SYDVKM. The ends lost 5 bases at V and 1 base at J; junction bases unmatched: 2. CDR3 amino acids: CASSLGQSYEQYF. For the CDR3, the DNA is TGTGCCAGCAGTCTGGGACAGTCCTACGAGCAGTACTTC.

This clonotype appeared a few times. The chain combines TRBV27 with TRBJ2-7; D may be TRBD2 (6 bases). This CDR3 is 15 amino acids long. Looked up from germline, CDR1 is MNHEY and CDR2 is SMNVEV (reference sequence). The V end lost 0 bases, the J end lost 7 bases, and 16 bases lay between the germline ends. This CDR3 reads CASSLSAGLLWEQYF. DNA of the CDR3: TGTGCCAGCAGTTTATCCGCGGGGCTGCTGTGGGAGCAGTACTTC.

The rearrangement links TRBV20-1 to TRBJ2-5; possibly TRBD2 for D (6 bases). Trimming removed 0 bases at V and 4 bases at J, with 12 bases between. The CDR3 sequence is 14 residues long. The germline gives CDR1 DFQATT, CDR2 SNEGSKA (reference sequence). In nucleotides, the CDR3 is TGCAGTGCTAGAGATTGGAGGGCGGGAGAGACCCAGTACTTC. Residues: CSARDWRAGETQYF.

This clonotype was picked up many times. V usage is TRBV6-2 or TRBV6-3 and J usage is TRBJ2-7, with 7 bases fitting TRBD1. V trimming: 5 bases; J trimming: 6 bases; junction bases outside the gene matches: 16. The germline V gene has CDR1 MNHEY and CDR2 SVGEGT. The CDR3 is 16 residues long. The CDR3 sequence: CASSLTRSAGGGEQYF. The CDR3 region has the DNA TGTGCCAGCAGTCTTACTAGGTCCGCAGGGGGTGGCGAGCAGTACTTC.

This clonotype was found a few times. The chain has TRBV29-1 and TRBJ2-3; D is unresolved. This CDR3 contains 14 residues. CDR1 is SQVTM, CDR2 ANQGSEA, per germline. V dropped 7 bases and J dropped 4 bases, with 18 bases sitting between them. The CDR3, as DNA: TGCAGCGCTGGGCCGGGCCCGACCGCAGATACGCAGTATTTT. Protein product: CSAGPGPTADTQYF.

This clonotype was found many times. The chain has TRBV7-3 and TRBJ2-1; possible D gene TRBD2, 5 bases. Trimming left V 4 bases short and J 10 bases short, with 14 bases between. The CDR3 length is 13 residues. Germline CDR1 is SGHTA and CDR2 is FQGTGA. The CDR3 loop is CASSSTPREEQFF. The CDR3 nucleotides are TGTGCCAGCAGCTCCACCCCGAGGGAGGAGCAGTTCTTC.

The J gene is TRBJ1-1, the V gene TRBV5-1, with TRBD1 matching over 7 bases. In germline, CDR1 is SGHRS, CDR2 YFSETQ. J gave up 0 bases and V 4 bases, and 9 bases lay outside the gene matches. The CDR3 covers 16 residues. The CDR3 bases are TGCGCCAGCAGCACGAAGGGACAGCTCATGAACACTGAAGCTTTCTTT. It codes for CASSTKGQLMNTEAFF. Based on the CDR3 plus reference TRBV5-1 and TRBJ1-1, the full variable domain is KAGVTQTPRYLIKTRGQQVTLSCSPISGHRSVSWYQQTPGQGLQFLFEYFSETQRNKGNFPGRFSGRQFSNSRSEMNVSTLELGDSALYLCASSTKGQLMNTEAFFGQGTRLTVV.

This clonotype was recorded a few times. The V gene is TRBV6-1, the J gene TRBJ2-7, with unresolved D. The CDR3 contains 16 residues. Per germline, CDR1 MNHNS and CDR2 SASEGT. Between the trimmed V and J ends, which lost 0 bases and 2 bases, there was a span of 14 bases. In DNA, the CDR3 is TGTGCCAGCAGTGAAGCTAGAGGTTTTTCCACCTACGAGCAGTACTTC. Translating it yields CASSEARGFSTYEQYF.

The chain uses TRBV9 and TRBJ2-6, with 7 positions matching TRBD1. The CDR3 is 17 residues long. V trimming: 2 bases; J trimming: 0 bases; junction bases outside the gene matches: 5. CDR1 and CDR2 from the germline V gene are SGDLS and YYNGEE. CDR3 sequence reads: CASSVRGHASGANVLTF. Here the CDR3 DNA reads TGTGCCAGCAGCGTTAGGGGGCACGCCTCTGGGGCCAACGTCCTGACTTTC. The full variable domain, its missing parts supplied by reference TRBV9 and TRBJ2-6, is DSGVTQTPKHLITATGQRVTLRCSPRSGDLSVYWYQQSLDQGLQFLIQYYNGEERAKGNILERFSAQQFPDLHSELNLSSLELGDSALYFCASSVRGHASGANVLTFGAGSRLTVL.

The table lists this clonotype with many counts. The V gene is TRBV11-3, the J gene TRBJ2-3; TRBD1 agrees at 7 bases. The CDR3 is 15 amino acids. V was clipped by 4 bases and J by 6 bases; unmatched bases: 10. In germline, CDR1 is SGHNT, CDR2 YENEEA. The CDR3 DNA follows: TGTGCCAGCAGCTATTCCGGGACAGTTGCTGATACGCAGTATTTT. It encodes CASSYSGTVADTQYF. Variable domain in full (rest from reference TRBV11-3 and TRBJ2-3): EAGVVQSPRYKIIEKKQPVAFWCNPISGHNTLYWYLQNLGQGPELLIRYENEEAVDDSQLPKDRFSAERLKGVDSTLKIQPAELGDSAVYLCASSYSGTVADTQYFGPGTRLTVL.

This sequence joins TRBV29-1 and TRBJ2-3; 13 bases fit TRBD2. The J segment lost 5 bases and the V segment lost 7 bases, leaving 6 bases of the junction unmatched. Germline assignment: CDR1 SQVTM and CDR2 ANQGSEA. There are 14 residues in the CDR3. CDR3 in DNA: TGCAGCGCCGGGACTAGCGGGACGGTAGATACGCAGTATTTT. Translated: CSAGTSGTVDTQYF.

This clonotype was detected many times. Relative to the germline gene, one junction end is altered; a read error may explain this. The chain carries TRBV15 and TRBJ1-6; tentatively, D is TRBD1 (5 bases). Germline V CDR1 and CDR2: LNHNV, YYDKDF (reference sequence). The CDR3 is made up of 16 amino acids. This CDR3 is CATSRERVQGGSPLHF. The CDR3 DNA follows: TGTGCCACCAGCCGAGAGCGGGTGCAGGGCGGTTCACCCCTCCACTTT.

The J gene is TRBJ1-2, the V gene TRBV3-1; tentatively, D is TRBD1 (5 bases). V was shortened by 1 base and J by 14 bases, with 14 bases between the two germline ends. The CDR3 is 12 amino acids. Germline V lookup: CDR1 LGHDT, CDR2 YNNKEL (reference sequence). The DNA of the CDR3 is TGTGCCAGCAGCCAAGGAAGGGACGGAAAGACCTTC. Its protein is CASSQGRDGKTF.

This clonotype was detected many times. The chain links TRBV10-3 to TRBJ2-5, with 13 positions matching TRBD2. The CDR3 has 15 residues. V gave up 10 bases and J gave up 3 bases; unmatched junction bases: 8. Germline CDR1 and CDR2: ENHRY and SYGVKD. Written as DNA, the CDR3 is TGTGCCAGCGCCGCCGGGACTAGCGGGGAAGAGACCCAGTACTTC. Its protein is CASAAGTSGEETQYF.

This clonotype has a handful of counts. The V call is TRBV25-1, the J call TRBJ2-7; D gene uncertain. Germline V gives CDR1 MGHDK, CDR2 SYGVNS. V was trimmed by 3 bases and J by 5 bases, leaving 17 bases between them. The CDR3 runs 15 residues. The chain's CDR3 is CASSDSGSPNDEQYF. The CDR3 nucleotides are TGTGCCAGCAGTGATTCAGGCTCCCCAAATGACGAGCAGTACTTC.

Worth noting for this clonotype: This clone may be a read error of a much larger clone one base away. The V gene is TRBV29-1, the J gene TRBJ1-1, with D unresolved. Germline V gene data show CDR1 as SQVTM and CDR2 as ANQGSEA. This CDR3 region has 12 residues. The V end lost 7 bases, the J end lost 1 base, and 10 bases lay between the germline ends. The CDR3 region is CSAEHTNTEAFF. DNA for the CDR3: TGCAGCGCGGAACATACGAACACTGAAGCTTTCTTT.

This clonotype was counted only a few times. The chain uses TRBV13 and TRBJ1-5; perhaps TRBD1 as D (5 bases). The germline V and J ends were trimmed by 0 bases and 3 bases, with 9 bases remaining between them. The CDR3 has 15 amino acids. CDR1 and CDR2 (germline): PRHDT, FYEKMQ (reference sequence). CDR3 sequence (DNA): TGTGCCAGCAGCTTAGGGGGGACCCTCAATCAGCCCCAGCATTTT. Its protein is CASSLGGTLNQPQHF.

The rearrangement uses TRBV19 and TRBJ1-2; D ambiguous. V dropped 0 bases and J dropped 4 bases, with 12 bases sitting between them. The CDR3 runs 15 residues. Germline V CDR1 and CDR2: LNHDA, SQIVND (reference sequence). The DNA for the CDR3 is TGTGCCAGTAGTATAGATTTATCGCGGCTCTATGGCTACACCTTC. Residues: CASSIDLSRLYGYTF.

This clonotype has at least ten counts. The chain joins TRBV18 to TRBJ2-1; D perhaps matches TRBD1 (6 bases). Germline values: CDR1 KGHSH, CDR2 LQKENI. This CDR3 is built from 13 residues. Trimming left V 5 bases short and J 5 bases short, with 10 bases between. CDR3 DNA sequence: TGTGCCAGCTCAGTCGGGACAAACAATGAGCAGTTCTTC. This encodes CASSVGTNNEQFF.

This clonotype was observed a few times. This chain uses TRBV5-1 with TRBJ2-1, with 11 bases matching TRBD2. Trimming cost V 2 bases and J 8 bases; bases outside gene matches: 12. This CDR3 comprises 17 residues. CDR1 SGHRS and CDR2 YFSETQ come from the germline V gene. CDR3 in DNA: TGCGCCAGCAGCTTTCTGCCCCTTAGCGGGGGGGTCGATGAGCAGTTCTTC. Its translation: CASSFLPLSGGVDEQFF. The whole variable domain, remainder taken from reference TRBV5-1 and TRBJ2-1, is KAGVTQTPRYLIKTRGQQVTLSCSPISGHRSVSWYQQTPGQGLQFLFEYFSETQRNKGNFPGRFSGRQFSNSRSEMNVSTLELGDSALYLCASSFLPLSGGVDEQFFGPGTRLTVL.

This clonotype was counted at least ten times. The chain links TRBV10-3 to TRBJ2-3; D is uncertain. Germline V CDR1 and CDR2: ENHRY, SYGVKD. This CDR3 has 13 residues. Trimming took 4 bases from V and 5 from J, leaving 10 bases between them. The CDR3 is CAISASTQDTQYF. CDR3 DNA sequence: TGTGCCATCAGTGCTTCGACACAAGATACGCAGTATTTT.